This is a list of T cell receptor beta chains from one sample in a study of blood T cell repertoires in COVID-19. The method was immunoSEQ multiplex PCR; TCRdb's version includes in-frame clones alone and lacks a portion of them. This table has roughly 80,000 clones, under 85% appearing once. The sample comprised peripheral blood. These receptors all come from a human donor in a cohort sampled during active COVID-19. Each CDR3 is given with its conserved first and last residue.

14,TRBV30,CAWSVQGANSPLHF
15,TRBV6-1,CASSEGLAGLGELFF
13,TRBV20-1,CSASMGLKNIQYF
14,TRBV3-1/TRBV3-2,CASSQEWAGFEQYF
18,TRBV11-3,CASSSTGTSGGAYNEQFF
16,TRBV3-1/TRBV3-2,CASSQGASQSRRGYTF
15,TRBV3-1/TRBV3-2,CASSQDDGIYNEQFF
13,TRBV10-2,CASSEFVNTEAFF
13,TRBV11-2,CASSAGGESGYTF
14,TRBV29-1,CSVDTGGGSNVLTF
15,TRBV19,CASATGGGSTGELFF
15,TRBV5-1,CASSHGTSGEETQYF
13,TRBV11-2,CASSRGGSYGYTF
16,TRBV27,CASSSRDRGTGETQYF
16,TRBV7-3,CASSLQRGMNTGELFF
13,TRBV29-1,CSVGGVSTDTQYF
16,TRBV7-2,CASSLLAGVFTDTQYF
13,TRBV2,CASGEWRGTPLHF
17,TRBV7-2,CASSPGGAGARQETQYF
13,TRBV11-2,CASRLYPSYEQYF
17,TRBV6-4,CASSQPTSGGASYEQYF
15,TRBV6-5,CASKTGTGPYNEQFF
18,TRBV5-6,CASSSRLRRTSGPLEQYF
10,TRBV1,CTSRPETQYF
12,TRBV2,CAGTGGGYEQYF
15,TRBV18,CASSPASGGWDTQYF
13,TRBV11-2,CASSSTAVNGYTF
15,TRBV30,CAWSSLSLGANVLTF
13,TRBV9,CASSVVEPGELFF
18,TRBV5-6,CASSLRTRGTSLTGELFF
15,TRBV15,CATSRGGTGRVEQYF
16,TRBV3-1/TRBV3-2,CASSLDRPGAGDTQYF
15,TRBV11-2,CASSPRGGSADTQYF
13,TRBV18,CASSASLWETQYF
15,TRBV7-3,CASSLRTSGLAEQFF
15,TRBV15,CATSRDRQASYEQYF
13,TRBV2,CASSLTSGYEQYF
16,TRBV7-2,CASSGYQTSGRDIQYF
14,TRBV12-5,CASGLVTGGGGYTF
13,TRBV19,CASSMGLNYGYTF
14,TRBV7-2,CASSFLAGPYEQYF
15,TRBV15,CATSRPRGTSYEQYF
15,TRBV5-4,CASSLEASRFDEQFF
13,TRBV6-5,CASRASGVGEQYF
15,TRBV5-1,CASSLDQVLHNEQFF
12,TRBV7-9,CASSPEGYEQYF
16,TRBV29-1,CSVVLATGGGNQPQHF
13,TRBV10-3,CATTGGPDNEQFF
15,TRBV11-3,CASSLGDRWGTEAFF
13,TRBV25-1,CASSVRVGEKLFF
13,TRBV5-1,CASSLNSDYEQYF
15,TRBV27,CASSPGTGSGNEQFF
13,TRBV7-3,CASSFKRGEKLFF
14,TRBV25-1,CASRSARGGDTQYF
14,TRBV7-9,CASTVGGGTTEAFF
13,TRBV7-3,CASSLGGLNEQFF
18,TRBV7-6,CASSLPPGTGSSYNEQFF
17,TRBV5-6,CASSSALAGGSTDTQYF
15,TRBV6-5,CASSYDRSSGNTIYF
15,TRBV5-5,CASSFGTGASYEQYF